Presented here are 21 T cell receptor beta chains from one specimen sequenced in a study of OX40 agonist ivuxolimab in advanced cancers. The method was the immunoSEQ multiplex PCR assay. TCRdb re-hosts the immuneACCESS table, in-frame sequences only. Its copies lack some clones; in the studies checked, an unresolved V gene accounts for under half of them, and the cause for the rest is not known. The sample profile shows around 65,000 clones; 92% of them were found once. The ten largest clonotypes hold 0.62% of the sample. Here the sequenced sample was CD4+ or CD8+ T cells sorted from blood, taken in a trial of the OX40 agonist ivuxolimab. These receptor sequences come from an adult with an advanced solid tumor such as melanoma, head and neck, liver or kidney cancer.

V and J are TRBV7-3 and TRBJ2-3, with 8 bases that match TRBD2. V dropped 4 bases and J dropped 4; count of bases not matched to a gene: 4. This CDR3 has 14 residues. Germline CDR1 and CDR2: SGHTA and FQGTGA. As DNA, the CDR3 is TGTGCCAGCAGCTCCGGGAGGGCCCCAGATACGCAGTATTTT. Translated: CASSSGRAPDTQYF. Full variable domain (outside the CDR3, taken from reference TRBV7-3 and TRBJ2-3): GAGVSQTPSNKVTEKGKYVELRCDPISGHTALYWYRQSLGQGPEFLIYFQGTGAADDSGLPNDRFFAVRPEGSVSTLKIQRTERGDSAVYLCASSSGRAPDTQYFGPGTRLTVL.

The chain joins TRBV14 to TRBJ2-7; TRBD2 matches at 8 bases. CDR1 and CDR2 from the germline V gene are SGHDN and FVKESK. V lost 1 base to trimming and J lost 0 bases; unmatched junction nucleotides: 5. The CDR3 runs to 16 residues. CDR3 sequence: CASSQVGTRGSYEQYF. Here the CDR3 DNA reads TGTGCCAGCAGCCAAGTGGGGACTAGAGGCTCCTACGAGCAGTACTTC.

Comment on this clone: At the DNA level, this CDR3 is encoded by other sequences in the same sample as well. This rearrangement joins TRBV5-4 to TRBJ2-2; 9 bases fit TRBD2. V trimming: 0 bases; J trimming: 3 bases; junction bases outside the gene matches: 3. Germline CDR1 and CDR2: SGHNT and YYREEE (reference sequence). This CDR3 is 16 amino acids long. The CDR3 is CASSLGRGGDTGELFF. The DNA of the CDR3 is TGTGCCAGCAGCTTGGGGCGGGGGGGCGACACCGGGGAGCTGTTTTTT.

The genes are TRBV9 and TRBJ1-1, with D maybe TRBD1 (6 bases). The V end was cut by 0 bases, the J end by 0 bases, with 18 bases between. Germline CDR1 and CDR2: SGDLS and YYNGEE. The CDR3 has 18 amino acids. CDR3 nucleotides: TGTGCCAGCAGCGTAGGTAGCGGGGGGGCAGCCGTGAACACTGAAGCTTTCTTT. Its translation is CASSVGSGGAAVNTEAFF.

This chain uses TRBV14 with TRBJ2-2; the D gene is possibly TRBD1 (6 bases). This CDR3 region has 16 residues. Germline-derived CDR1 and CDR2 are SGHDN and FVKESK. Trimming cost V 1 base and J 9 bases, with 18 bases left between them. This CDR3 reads CASSQVRTAILRELFF. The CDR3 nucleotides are TGTGCCAGCAGCCAAGTGAGGACAGCGATTTTGCGGGAGCTGTTTTTT. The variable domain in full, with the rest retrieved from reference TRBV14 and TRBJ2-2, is EAGVTQFPSHSVIEKGQTVTLRCDPISGHDNLYWYRRVMGKEIKFLLHFVKESKQDESGMPNNRFLAERTGGTYSTLKVQPAELEDSGVYFCASSQVRTAILRELFFGEGSRLTVL.

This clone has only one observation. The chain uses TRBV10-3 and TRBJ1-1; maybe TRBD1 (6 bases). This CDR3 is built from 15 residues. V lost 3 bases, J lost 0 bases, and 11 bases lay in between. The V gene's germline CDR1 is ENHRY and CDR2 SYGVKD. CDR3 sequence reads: CAISDGGRLNTEAFF. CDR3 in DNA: TGTGCCATCAGTGATGGGGGCAGGCTGAACACTGAAGCTTTCTTT.

The CDR3 protein is CASSEKLSGNTIYF. The CDR3 DNA is TGTGCCAGCAGTGAAAAGCTTTCTGGAAACACCATATATTTT. This chain connects TRBV2 to TRBJ1-3; D remains unclear. The germline CDR1 and CDR2 sequences are SNHLY and FYNNEI. The CDR3 runs to 14 residues. V gave up 2 bases and J gave up 1 base, with 6 bases separating them.

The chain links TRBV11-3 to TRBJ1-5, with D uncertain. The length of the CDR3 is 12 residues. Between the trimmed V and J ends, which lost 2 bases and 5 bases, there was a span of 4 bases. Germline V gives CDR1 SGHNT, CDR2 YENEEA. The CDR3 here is CASSLTDQPQHF. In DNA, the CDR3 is TGTGCCAGCAGCTTAACCGATCAGCCCCAGCATTTT.

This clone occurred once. The CDR3, as DNA: TGTGCCAGCAGCCCTAGCGGGAGGGAGACCCAGTACTTC. Protein: CASSPSGRETQYF. V and J are TRBV9 and TRBJ2-5; 11 bases match TRBD2. The CDR3 is 13 amino acids. CDR1 and CDR2 from the germline V gene are SGDLS and YYNGEE. V shed 4 bases, J shed 5 bases, and the junction held 1 base outside the gene matches.

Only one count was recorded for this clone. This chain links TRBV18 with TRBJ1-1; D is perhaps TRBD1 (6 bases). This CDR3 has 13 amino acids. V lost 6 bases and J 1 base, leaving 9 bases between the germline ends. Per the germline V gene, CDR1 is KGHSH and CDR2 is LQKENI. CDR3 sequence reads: CASSSTGNTEAFF. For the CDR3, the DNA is TGTGCCAGCTCGTCGACAGGGAACACTGAAGCTTTCTTT.

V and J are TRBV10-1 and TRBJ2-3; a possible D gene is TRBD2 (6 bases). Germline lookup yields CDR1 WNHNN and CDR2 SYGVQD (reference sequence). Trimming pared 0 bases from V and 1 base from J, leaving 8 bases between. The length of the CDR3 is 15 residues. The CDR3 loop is CASSESQRGTDTQYF. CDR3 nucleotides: TGCGCCAGCAGTGAGTCCCAGCGGGGCACAGATACGCAGTATTTT.

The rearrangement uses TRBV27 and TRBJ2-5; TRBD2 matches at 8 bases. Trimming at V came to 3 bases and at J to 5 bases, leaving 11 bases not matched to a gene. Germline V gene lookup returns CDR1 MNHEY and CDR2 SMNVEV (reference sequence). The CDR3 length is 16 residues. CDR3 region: CASSFGGAGAGETQYF. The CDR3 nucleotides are TGTGCCAGCAGTTTTGGGGGAGCGGGAGCGGGGGAGACCCAGTACTTC.

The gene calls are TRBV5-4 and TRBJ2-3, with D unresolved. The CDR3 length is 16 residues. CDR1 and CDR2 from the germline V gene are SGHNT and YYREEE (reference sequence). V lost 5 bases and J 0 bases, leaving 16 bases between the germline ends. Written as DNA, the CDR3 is TGTGCCAGCAGAGAATGGAAAGGACCTAGCACAGATACGCAGTATTTT. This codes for CASREWKGPSTDTQYF.

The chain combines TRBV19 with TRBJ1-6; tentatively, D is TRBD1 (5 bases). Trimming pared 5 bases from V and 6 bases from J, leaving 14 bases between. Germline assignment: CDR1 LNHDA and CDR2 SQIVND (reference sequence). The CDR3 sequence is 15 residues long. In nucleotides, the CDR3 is TGTGCCAGTAGTCGTATTTGGGGGTCTAATTCACCCCTCCACTTT. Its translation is CASSRIWGSNSPLHF.

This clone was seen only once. Written as DNA, the CDR3 is TGTGCCAGTAGTATAGGGCTAGCGGCCCCGGGGCAGTTCTTC. Translated: CASSIGLAAPGQFF. The rearrangement joins TRBV19 to TRBJ2-1; TRBD2 matches 7 bases. In germline, CDR1 is LNHDA, CDR2 SQIVND (reference sequence). The CDR3 has 14 amino acids. J lost 12 bases, V lost 1 base, and 9 bases had no gene match.

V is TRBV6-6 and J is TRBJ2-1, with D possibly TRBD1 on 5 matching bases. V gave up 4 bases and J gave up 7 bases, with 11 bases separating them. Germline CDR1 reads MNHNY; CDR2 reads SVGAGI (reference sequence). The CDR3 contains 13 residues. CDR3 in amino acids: CASSFPKGNEQFF. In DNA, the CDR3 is TGTGCCAGCAGTTTCCCTAAGGGGAATGAGCAGTTCTTC.

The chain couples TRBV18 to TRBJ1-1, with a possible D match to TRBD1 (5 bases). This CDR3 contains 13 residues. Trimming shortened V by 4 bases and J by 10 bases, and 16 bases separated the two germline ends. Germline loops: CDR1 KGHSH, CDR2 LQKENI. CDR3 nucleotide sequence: TGTGCCAGCTCACTATCGGCGACCGGGGGAGCTTTCTTT. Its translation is CASSLSATGGAFF.

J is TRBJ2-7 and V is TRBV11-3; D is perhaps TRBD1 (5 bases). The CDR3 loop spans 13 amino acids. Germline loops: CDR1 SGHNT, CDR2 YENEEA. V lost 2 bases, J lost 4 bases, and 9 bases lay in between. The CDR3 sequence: CASSLNRIYEQYF. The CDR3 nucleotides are TGTGCCAGCAGCTTAAACAGGATATACGAGCAGTACTTC.

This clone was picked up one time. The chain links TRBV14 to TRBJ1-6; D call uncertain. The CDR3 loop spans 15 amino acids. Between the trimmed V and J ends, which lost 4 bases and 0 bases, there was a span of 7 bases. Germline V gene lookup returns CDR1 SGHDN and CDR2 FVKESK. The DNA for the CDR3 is TGTGCCAGCAGCCCGCTCGACTCCTATAATTCACCCCTCCACTTT. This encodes CASSPLDSYNSPLHF.

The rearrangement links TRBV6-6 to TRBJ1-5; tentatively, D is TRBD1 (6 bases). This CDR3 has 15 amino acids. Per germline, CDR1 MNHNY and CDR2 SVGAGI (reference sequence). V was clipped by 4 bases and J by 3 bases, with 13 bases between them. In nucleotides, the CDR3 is TGTGCCAGCAGTTCAGCGGGACACAACAATCAGCCCCAGCATTTT. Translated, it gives CASSSAGHNNQPQHF.

The CDR3 DNA reads TGTGCCAGCAGATCCACGACAGGGGGCGAAGTTACCCAGTACTTC. This translates into CASRSTTGGEVTQYF. The genes are TRBV6-1 and TRBJ2-5; 10 bases are shared with TRBD1. The trim removed 6 bases at V and 8 bases at J, leaving 12 bases unmatched. The CDR3 runs to 15 residues. Looked up from germline, CDR1 is MNHNS and CDR2 is SASEGT.